A single sample gave rise to the 2 T cell receptor beta chains below, sequenced in a study of identical twins. TCRdb re-called the 5' RACE reads through MiXCR, storing one row per CDR3 protein. The table lists fewer than 650,000 distinct CDR3 sequences, around 9.6% of them singletons. This same sample was also taken into another study, of yellow fever vaccine responses in identical twins.

Specimen: PBMCs. The receptor source for this set is a woman younger than 35 in good health.

Only a few counts were recorded for this clonotype. The V and J genes are TRBV28 and TRBJ2-1; D perhaps matches TRBD1 (5 bases). Germline lookup yields CDR1 MDHEN and CDR2 SYDVKM. V was clipped by 8 bases and J by 8 bases, with 16 bases between them. The CDR3 runs 13 residues. CDR3 DNA sequence: TGTGCCAGCGGGGCCAGCGTAGACGATGAGCAGTTCTTC. Its protein product is CASGASVDDEQFF.

This clonotype was observed at least ten times. V and J are TRBV12-3 or TRBV12-4 and TRBJ2-7; a possible D gene is TRBD2 (5 bases). The CDR3 is 14 residues long. Trimming removed 6 bases at V and 2 bases at J, with 14 bases between. CDR3 nucleotide sequence: TGTGCCAGCAGCTTGGCGGGTCCCACCTACGAGCAGTACTTC. Encoded protein: CASSLAGPTYEQYF.